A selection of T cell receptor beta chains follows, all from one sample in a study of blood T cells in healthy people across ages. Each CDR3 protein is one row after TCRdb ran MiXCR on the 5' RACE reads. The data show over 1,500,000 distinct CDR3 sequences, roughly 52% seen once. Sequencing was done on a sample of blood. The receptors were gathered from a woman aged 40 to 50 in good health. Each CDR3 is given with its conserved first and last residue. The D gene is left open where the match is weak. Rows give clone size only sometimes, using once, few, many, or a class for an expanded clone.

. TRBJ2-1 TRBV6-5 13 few CASKGTADNEQFF TGTGCCAGCAAAGGGACTGCTGACAATGAGCAGTTCTTC
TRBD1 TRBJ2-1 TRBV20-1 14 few CSARDRAPYNEQFF TGCAGTGCTAGGGACAGGGCCCCCTACAATGAGCAGTTCTTC
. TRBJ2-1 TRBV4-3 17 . CASSQDEKGAGYNEQFF TGCGCCAGCAGCCAAGATGAGAAAGGGGCAGGATACAATGAGCAGTTCTTC
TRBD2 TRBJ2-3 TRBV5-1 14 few CASSLALADHTQYF TGCGCCAGCAGCTTGGCTCTAGCGGACCATACGCAGTATTTT
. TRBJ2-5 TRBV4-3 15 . CASSQAGSEVWEQYF TGCGCCAGCAGCCAAGCGGGGTCAGAGGTGTGGGAGCAGTACTTC
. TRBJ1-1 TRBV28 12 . CASTVMNTEAFF TGTGCCAGCACAGTCATGAACACTGAAGCTTTCTTT
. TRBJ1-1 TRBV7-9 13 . CASSPPGPTEAFF TGTGCCAGCAGCCCCCCGGGCCCTACTGAAGCTTTCTTT
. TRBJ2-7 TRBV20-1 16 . CSARDFRGDKDYEQYF TGCAGTGCTAGAGATTTCCGGGGGGACAAGGACTACGAGCAGTACTTC
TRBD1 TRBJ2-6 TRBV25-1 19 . CASSPYRGGGSSGANVLTF TGTGCCAGCAGTCCCTACAGGGGTGGTGGGAGCTCTGGGGCCAACGTCCTGACTTTC
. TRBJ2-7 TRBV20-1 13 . CSAPPGHLREQYF TGCAGTGCCCCACCGGGACACCTCCGCGAGCAGTACTTC
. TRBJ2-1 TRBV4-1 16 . CASNGWKKGTGGEQFF TGCGCCAGCAACGGGTGGAAGAAGGGGACCGGGGGCGAGCAGTTCTTC
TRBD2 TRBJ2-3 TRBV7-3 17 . CASSLTAVAGGRDTQYF TGTGCCAGCAGCTTAACGGCCGTAGCGGGGGGAAGGGATACGCAGTATTTT
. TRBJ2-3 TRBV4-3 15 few CASSQRIQTSDTQYF TGCGCCAGCAGCCAAAGAATCCAGACGTCAGATACGCAGTATTTT
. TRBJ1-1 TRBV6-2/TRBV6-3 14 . CASRISSGNTEAFF TGTGCCAGCAGGATATCCTCAGGAAACACTGAAGCTTTCTTT
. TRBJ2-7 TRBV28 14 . CASSVQGSGYEQYF TGTGCCAGCAGTGTCCAGGGGTCGGGCTACGAGCAGTACTTC
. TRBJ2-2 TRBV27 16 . CASSPKRTDYTGELFF TGTGCCAGCAGTCCGAAGCGGACGGACTACACCGGGGAGCTGTTTTTT
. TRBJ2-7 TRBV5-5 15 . CASRTAEGGVYEQYF TGTGCCAGCAGAACCGCCGAGGGGGGGGTATACGAGCAGTACTTC
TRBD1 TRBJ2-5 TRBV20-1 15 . CSARPTGAAQETQYF TGCAGTGCTAGACCCACAGGGGCGGCCCAAGAGACCCAGTACTTC
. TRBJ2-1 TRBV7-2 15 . CASSRQQGIDNEQFF TGTGCCAGCAGCCGCCAACAGGGTATTGACAATGAGCAGTTCTTC
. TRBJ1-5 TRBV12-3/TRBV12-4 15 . CASSLVGGGHQPQHF TGTGCCAGCAGTTTAGTGGGCGGGGGGCATCAGCCCCAGCATTTT
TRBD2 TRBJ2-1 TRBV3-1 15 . CASSHRGGPLHEQFF TGTGCCAGCAGCCACCGCGGGGGGCCTCTCCATGAGCAGTTCTTC
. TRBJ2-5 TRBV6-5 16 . CASSRNPREPQETQYF TGTGCCAGCAGTCGCAATCCCCGGGAGCCACAAGAGACCCAGTACTTC
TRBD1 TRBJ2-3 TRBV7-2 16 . CASSRDRGRGTDTQYF TGTGCCAGCAGCCGGGACAGGGGGCGCGGCACAGATACGCAGTATTTT
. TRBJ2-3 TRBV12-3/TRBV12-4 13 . CASSIVSTDTQYF TGTGCCAGTAGTATTGTCAGCACAGATACGCAGTATTTT
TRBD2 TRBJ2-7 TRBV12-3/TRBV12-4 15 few CASSRGLAGDREQYF TGTGCCAGCAGTCGTGGTCTAGCGGGGGACCGCGAGCAGTACTTC
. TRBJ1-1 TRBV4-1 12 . CASSPAAGEAFF TGCGCCAGCAGCCCCGCGGCAGGTGAAGCTTTCTTT
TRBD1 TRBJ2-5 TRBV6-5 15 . CASSYGRGLQETQYF TGTGCCAGCAGTTACGGCAGGGGGCTACAAGAGACCCAGTACTTC
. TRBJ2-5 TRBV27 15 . CASSLVWGWRETQYF TGTGCCAGCAGTTTAGTTTGGGGATGGCGAGAGACCCAGTACTTC
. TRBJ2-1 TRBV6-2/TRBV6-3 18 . CASSYVAQRGTGYNEQFF TGTGCCAGCAGTTACGTAGCCCAACGAGGCACAGGCTACAATGAGCAGTTCTTC
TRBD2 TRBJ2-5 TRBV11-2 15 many CASSLERLARETQYF TGTGCCAGCAGCTTAGAGCGACTAGCCCGGGAGACCCAGTACTTC
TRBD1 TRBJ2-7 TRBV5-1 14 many CASSLQGVTGEQYF TGCGCCAGCAGCTTGCAGGGGGTTACGGGGGAGCAGTACTTC
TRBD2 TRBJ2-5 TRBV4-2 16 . CASSQEGRGGANEQYF TGTGCCAGCAGCCAAGAGGGGCGCGGGGGGGCCAATGAGCAGTACTTC
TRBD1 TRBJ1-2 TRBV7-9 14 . CASSPGDRVNGYTF TGTGCCAGCAGCCCTGGAGACAGGGTGAATGGCTACACCTTC
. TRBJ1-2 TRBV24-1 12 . CATSDGVGGYTF TGTGCCACCAGTGACGGGGTAGGAGGCTACACCTTC
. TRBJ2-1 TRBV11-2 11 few CASSWLNEQFF TGTGCCAGCAGCTGGTTGAATGAGCAGTTCTTC
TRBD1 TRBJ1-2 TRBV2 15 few CASSATGGTSYGYTF TGTGCCAGCAGTGCTACAGGGGGGACGAGCTATGGCTACACCTTC
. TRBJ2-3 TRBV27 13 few CASSFKPPDTQYF TGTGCCAGCAGTTTTAAACCCCCAGATACGCAGTATTTT
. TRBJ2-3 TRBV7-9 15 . CASSPETGGADTQYF TGTGCCAGCAGCCCAGAAACAGGGGGGGCAGATACGCAGTATTTT
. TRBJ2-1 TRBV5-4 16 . CASSPRGLDSYNEQFF TGTGCCAGCAGCCCGCGAGGTCTTGATTCCTACAATGAGCAGTTCTTC
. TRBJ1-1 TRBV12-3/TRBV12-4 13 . CASSSPPLTEAFF TGTGCCAGCAGTTCCCCGCCGTTGACTGAAGCTTTCTTT
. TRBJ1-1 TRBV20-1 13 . CSAQNRIGTEAFF TGCAGTGCACAGAACAGGATCGGCACTGAAGCTTTCTTT
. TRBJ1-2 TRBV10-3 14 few CAIRGSSDNYGYTF TGTGCCATCAGGGGTTCATCCGATAACTATGGCTACACCTTC